This T cell receptor beta chain was identified in a study of OX40 agonist ivuxolimab in advanced cancers. V lost 0 bases to trimming and J lost 8 bases, with 11 bases between them. Germline V lookup: CDR1 MNHEY, CDR2 SVGAGI. This CDR3 region has 15 residues. Only in-frame clones appear in the TCRdb table, and some are missing; sequencing was by immunoSEQ multiplex PCR. Of some 55,000 clones listed, nearly 80% are singletons. With respect to this clone: Antigen: not known.

Study-level points and caveats: In general, CD8+ T cells held more expanded clones than CD4+ did, on average.

The sequence derives from an adult with an advanced solid tumor such as melanoma, head and neck, liver or kidney cancer. The sample was CD4+ or CD8+ T cells sorted from blood, taken in a trial of the OX40 agonist ivuxolimab. V is TRBV6-5 and J is TRBJ1-6, with TRBD1 as a possible D gene (5 bases). CDR3 residues: CASSYSGGGDSPLHF. CDR3 nucleotide sequence: TGTGCCAGCAGTTACTCCGGGGGTGGGGATTCACCCCTCCACTTT.